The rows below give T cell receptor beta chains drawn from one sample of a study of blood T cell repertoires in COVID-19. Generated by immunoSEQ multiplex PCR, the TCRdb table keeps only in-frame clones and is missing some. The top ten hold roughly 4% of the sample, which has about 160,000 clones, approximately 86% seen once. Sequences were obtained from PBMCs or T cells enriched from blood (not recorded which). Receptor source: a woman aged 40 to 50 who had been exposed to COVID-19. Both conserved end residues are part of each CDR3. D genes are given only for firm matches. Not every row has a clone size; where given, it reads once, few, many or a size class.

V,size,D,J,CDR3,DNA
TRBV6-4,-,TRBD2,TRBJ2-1,CASSPIGGGAGNEQFF,TGTGCCAGCAGCCCCATCGGCGGGGGGGCCGGGAATGAGCAGTTCTTC
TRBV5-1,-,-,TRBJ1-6,CASGRQDNSPLHF,TGCGCCAGCGGCAGACAGGATAATTCACCCCTCCACTTT
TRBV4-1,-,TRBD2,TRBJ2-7,CASSHYSGSNEQYF,TGCGCCAGCAGCCATTATAGCGGGAGTAACGAGCAGTACTTC
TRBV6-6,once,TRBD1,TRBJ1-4,CASSYGTGTENEKLFF,TGTGCCAGCAGTTACGGTACCGGGACAGAGAATGAAAAACTGTTTTTT
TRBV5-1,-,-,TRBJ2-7,CASSPTGPTYEQYF,TGCGCCAGCAGCCCGACAGGTCCGACCTACGAGCAGTACTTC
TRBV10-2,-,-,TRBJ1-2,CASTDMNYGYTF,TGCGCCAGCACGGACATGAACTATGGCTACACCTTC
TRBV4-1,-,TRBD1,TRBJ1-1,CASSRPTGVNTEAFF,TGCGCCAGCAGCCGACCGACAGGGGTTAACACTGAAGCTTTCTTT
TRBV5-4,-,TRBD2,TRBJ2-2,CASSPRGGSGTGELFF,TGTGCCAGCAGCCCCCGGGGGGGTTCGGGCACCGGGGAGCTGTTTTTT
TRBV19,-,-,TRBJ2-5,CASSIGGKGQETQYF,TGTGCCAGTAGTATAGGAGGAAAAGGACAAGAGACCCAGTACTTC
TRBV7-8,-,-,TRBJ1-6,CASSLGGPPSSPLHF,TGTGCCAGCAGCTTAGGTGGTCCGCCGAGTTCACCCCTCCACTTT
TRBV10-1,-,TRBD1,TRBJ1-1,CASSRVRGQGITEAFF,TGCGCCAGCAGCCGGGTCCGTGGACAGGGGATCACTGAAGCTTTCTTT
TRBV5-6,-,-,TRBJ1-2,CASSLGEADYGYTF,TGTGCCAGCAGCTTGGGGGAGGCGGACTATGGCTACACCTTC
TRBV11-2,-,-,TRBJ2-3,CASSLAGSTDTQYF,TGTGCCAGCAGCCTGGCGGGGAGCACAGATACGCAGTATTTT
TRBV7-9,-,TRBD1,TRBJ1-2,CASRTGADGYTF,TGTGCCAGCCGGACAGGGGCTGATGGCTACACCTTC
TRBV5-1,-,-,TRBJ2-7,CASSLERQASYEQYF,TGCGCCAGCAGCCTGGAAAGACAGGCTTCCTACGAGCAGTACTTC
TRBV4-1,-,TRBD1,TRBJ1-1,CASSPGTGSTVRNTEAFF,TGCGCCAGCAGCCCTGGGACAGGGAGTACCGTCAGGAACACTGAAGCTTTCTTT
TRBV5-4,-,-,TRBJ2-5,CASSLAAGSQETQYF,TGTGCCAGCAGCTTGGCGGCAGGTTCTCAAGAGACCCAGTACTTC
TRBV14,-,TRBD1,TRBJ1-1,CASSQEGTGVTKGLNTEAFF,TGTGCCAGCAGCCAAGAAGGGACAGGCGTGACGAAGGGACTGAACACTGAAGCTTTCTTT
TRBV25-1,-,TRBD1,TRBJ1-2,CASSELTGGRTIGYTF,TGTGCCAGCAGTGAATTGACAGGGGGACGGACTATCGGCTACACCTTC
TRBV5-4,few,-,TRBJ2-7,CASSLGGGQRGEQYF,TGTGCCAGCAGCTTGGGCGGGGGACAACGTGGCGAGCAGTACTTC
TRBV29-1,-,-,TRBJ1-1,CSVRLGEVRNTEAFF,TGCAGCGTTCGACTTGGTGAGGTGAGGAACACTGAAGCTTTCTTT
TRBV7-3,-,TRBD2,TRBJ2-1,CASSLGTSGNNEQFF,TGTGCCAGCAGCTTGGGGACTAGCGGGAACAATGAGCAGTTCTTC
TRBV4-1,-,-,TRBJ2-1,CASSQDPGGPQFF,TGCGCCAGCAGCCAAGATCCCGGGGGTCCGCAGTTCTTC
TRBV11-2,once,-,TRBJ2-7,CASSMETVSYEQYF,TGTGCCAGCAGCATGGAGACAGTATCCTACGAGCAGTACTTC
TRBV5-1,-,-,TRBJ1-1,CASSTQSITEAFF,TGCGCCAGCAGCACGCAGTCGATTACTGAAGCTTTCTTT
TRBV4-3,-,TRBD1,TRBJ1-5,CASSQGFRGNQPQHF,TGCGCCAGCAGCCAAGGGTTCAGGGGGAATCAGCCCCAGCATTTT
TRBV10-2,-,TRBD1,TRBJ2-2,CASSEQGAPGELFF,TGCGCCAGCAGTGAACAGGGGGCTCCCGGGGAGCTGTTTTTT